This T cell receptor beta chain was captured in a study of blood T cell repertoires in COVID-19. Study-level information: Donors in the United States, Italy and Spain gave samples during acute or convalescent COVID-19. PBMCs, B-cell-depleted T cells, or T cells provided the cDNA or gDNA that made up the material.

The trim removed 2 bases at V and 10 bases at J, leaving 4 bases unmatched. Germline values: CDR1 MNHEY, CDR2 SVGAGI. There are 12 residues in the CDR3. How the authors handled the data: Quantification of nucleated cells was approximated via reference gene primer amplification. Data came from immunoSEQ multiplex PCR; TCRdb stores just in-frame clones and leaves some out. V and J calls and clone size are those listed in that table; D and trimming were worked out from the DNA. Among around 140,000 clones listed, about 87% were seen once. Sequenced sample: peripheral blood. The rearrangement uses TRBV6-5 and TRBJ1-2; 7 bases agree with TRBD1. The sequence came from a man aged 60 to 75 with active or convalescent COVID-19. The chain's CDR3 is CASSYGGTDYTF. The CDR3 nucleotides are TGTGCCAGCAGTTACGGGGGGACAGACTACACCTTC.